This entry features one T cell receptor beta chain sequence. The antigen is undetermined. Assay: immunoSEQ multiplex PCR; the TCRdb copy retains only in-frame clones and omits some. The repertoire has about 460,000 clones, roughly four fifths of them found once; the top ten carry 12%. This sample is part of a study of shared clonotypes between healthy human individuals. Whole-study findings and limits: Sequencing depth was a factor that was expected to affect clonotype sharing among donors.

This receptor was taken from a woman aged 40 to 50 in good health. Some clones in this sample may be carry-over from other donors' samples. The sample comprised PBMCs.

CDR3 sequence (DNA): TGTGCCAGCAGTTACAGGGACATTCAGTACTTC. Its protein is CASSYRDIQYF. The V and J genes are TRBV6-5 and TRBJ2-4; D gene unclear. Germline lookup yields CDR1 MNHEY and CDR2 SVGAGI. The CDR3 sequence is 11 residues long. The V gene lost 2 bases and the J gene lost 8 bases, with 4 bases spanning the gap.